A selection of T cell receptor beta chains follows, all from one sample in a study of T cells in Graves' hyperthyroidism and ophthalmopathy. MiXCR was run by TCRdb on the multiplex PCR reads, yielding one entry per CDR3 protein. The data contain more than 550,000 distinct CDR3 sequences, about 45% of them singletons. Sequencing used peripheral blood or thyroid tissue (not recorded which). These receptors came from an adult man with Graves' disease, either hyperthyroidism or ophthalmopathy (not recorded which). The CDR3 runs from the conserved cysteine through the conserved F or W. The D gene is left open where the match is weak. The size field is filled for only some rows; it gives once, few, many or a size class.

V gene,D gene,clone size,J gene,CDR3 protein,CDR3 DNA
TRBV5-1,NA,few,TRBJ1-3,CASSPGVSGNTIYF,TGCGCCAGCAGCCCCGGGGTCTCTGGAAACACCATATATTTT
TRBV24-1,TRBD1,NA,TRBJ1-2,CATSDEGATNYGYTF,TGTGCCACCAGTGATGAGGGGGCAACTAACTATGGCTACACCTTC
TRBV7-2,NA,NA,TRBJ1-1,CASSQGIRETNTEAFF,TGTGCCAGCAGCCAGGGGATAAGGGAAACGAACACTGAAGCTTTCTTT
TRBV2,TRBD1,NA,TRBJ1-4,CASSPRTGYNEKLFF,TGTGCCAGCAGTCCGAGGACAGGATATAATGAAAAACTGTTTTTT
TRBV19,NA,many,TRBJ1-5,CASSGGENQPQHF,TGTGCCAGTAGTGGGGGCGAGAATCAGCCCCAGCATTTT
TRBV6-5,NA,NA,TRBJ1-2,CASSLSPDNYGYTF,TGTGCCAGCAGTTTATCTCCAGATAACTATGGCTACACCTTC
TRBV29-1,NA,NA,TRBJ2-7,CSAEGRGRSYEQYF,TGCAGCGCGGAGGGACGAGGGCGATCCTACGAGCAGTACTTC
TRBV6-1,NA,few,TRBJ1-2,CASSQPPRGYTF,TGTGCCAGCAGCCAACCCCCGAGGGGCTACACCTTC
TRBV29-1,NA,NA,TRBJ1-4,CSPDTAREKLFF,TGCAGTCCGGACACGGCCCGTGAAAAACTGTTTTTT
TRBV12-3/TRBV12-4,NA,NA,TRBJ1-4,CASSRIVMGEKLFF,TGTGCCAGCAGTCGGATTGTAATGGGGGAAAAACTGTTTTTT
TRBV29-1,NA,many,TRBJ2-7,CSVSRNAYEQYF,TGCAGCGTGTCAAGAAACGCCTACGAGCAGTACTTC
TRBV19,TRBD1,NA,TRBJ1-3,CASRPRTGNGNTIYF,TGTGCCAGCCGACCCCGGACAGGGAATGGAAACACCATATATTTT
TRBV11-2,TRBD1,few,TRBJ1-3,CASSSRGIGNTIYF,TGTGCCAGCAGCTCCAGGGGGATTGGAAACACCATATATTTT
TRBV7-9,NA,NA,TRBJ2-7,CASSQQGTGSYEQYF,TGTGCCAGCAGCCAACAAGGGACGGGGAGCTACGAGCAGTACTTC
TRBV10-3,NA,many,TRBJ2-5,CAISESGGQSVTQYF,TGTGCCATCAGTGAGTCGGGGGGACAGAGCGTGACCCAGTACTTC
TRBV16,TRBD1,NA,TRBJ1-1,CASSHLDRDTEAFF,TGTGCCAGCAGCCACCTCGACAGGGACACTGAAGCTTTCTTT
TRBV7-9,NA,NA,TRBJ1-3,CASSARGGSGNTISF,TGTGCCAGCAGCGCAAGGGGTGGTTCTGGAAACACCATATCTTTT
TRBV5-1,TRBD1,many,TRBJ1-4,CASSFLPTGDSEKLFF,TGCGCCAGCAGCTTCCTACCAACAGGGGATAGCGAAAAACTGTTTTTT
TRBV29-1,NA,once,TRBJ2-5,CSARDNQETQYF,TGCAGCGCCCGGGACAACCAAGAGACCCAGTACTTC
TRBV6-5,TRBD2,NA,TRBJ2-7,CASSGGTSYEQYF,TGTGCCAGCAGCGGGGGGACCTCCTACGAGCAGTACTTC
TRBV24-1,NA,NA,TRBJ2-7,CATGTTYEQYF,TGTGCCACAGGGACGACCTACGAGCAGTACTTC
TRBV2,NA,NA,TRBJ1-1,CASSDIEAGAGNTEAFF,TGTGCCAGCAGTGATATAGAGGCAGGGGCAGGGAACACTGAAGCTTTCTTT
TRBV12-3/TRBV12-4,NA,NA,TRBJ1-2,CASSLRFGYGYTF,TGTGCCAGCAGTTTAAGGTTCGGCTATGGCTACACCTTC
TRBV20-1,NA,NA,TRBJ2-5,CSAESRFPKETQYF,TGCAGTGCCGAATCCAGGTTCCCAAAAGAGACCCAGTACTTC
TRBV20-1,NA,few,TRBJ1-5,CSAGEGGMGYQPQHF,TGCAGTGCTGGAGAGGGAGGGATGGGGTATCAGCCCCAGCATTTT